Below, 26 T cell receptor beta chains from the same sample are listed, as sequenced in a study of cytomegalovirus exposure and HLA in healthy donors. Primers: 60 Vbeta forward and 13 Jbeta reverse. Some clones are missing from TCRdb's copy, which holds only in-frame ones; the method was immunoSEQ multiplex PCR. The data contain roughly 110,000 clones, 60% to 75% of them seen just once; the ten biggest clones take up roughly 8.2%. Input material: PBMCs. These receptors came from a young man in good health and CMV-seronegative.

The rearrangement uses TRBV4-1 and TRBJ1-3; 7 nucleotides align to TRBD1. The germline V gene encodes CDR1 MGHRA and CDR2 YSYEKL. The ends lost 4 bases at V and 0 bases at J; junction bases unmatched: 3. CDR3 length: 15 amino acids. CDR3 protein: CASSPGQISGNTIYF. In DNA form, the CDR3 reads TGCGCCAGCAGCCCGGGACAGATCTCTGGAAACACCATATATTTT.

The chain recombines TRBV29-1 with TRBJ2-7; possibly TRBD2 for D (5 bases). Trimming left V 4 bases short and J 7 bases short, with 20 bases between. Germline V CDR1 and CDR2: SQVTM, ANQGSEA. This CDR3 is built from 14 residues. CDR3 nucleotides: TGCAGCGTTGGGGCCACGGGCAGCGGCAGAGAGCAGTACTTC. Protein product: CSVGATGSGREQYF.

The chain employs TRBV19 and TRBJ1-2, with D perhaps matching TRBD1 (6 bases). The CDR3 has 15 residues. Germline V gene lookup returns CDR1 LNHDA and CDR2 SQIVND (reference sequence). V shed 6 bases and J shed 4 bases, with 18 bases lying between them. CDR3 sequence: CASRTKGTGSYGYTF. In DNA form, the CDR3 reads TGTGCCAGTAGGACGAAGGGCACAGGGAGCTATGGCTACACCTTC.

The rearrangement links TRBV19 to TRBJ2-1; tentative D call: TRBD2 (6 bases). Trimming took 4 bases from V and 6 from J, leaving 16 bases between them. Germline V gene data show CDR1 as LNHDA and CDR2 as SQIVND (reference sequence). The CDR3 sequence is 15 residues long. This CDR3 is CASSTRDLTPNEQFF. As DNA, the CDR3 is TGTGCCAGTAGTACCCGGGACTTAACGCCCAATGAGCAGTTCTTC.

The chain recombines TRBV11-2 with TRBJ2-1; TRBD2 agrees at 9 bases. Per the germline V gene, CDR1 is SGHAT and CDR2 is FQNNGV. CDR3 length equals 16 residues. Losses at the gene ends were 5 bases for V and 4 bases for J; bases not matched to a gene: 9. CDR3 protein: CASSPNAGGEYNEQFF. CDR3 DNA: TGTGCCAGCAGCCCGAATGCGGGGGGGGAATACAATGAGCAGTTCTTC.

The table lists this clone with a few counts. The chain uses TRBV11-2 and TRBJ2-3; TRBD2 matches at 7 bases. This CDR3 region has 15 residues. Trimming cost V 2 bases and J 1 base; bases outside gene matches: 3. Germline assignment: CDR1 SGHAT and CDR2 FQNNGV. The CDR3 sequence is CASSLYGGGTDTQYF. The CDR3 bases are TGTGCCAGCAGCTTATATGGGGGGGGCACAGATACGCAGTATTTT.

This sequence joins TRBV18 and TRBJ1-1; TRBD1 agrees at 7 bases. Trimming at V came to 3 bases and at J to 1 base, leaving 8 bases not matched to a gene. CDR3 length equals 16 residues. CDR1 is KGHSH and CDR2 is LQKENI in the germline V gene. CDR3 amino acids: CASSPTGRQGNTEAFF. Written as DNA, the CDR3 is TGTGCCAGCTCACCGACCGGTCGACAGGGGAACACTGAAGCTTTCTTT.

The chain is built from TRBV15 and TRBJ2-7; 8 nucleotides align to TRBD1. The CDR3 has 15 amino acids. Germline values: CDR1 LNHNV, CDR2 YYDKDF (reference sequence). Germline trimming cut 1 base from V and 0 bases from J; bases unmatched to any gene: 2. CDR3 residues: CATSRGGQGSYEQYF. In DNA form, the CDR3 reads TGTGCCACCAGCAGAGGAGGACAGGGCTCCTACGAGCAGTACTTC. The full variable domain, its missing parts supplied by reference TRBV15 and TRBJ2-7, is DAMVIQNPRYQVTQFGKPVTLSCSQTLNHNVMYWYQQKSSQAPKLLFHYYDKDFNNEADTPDNFQSRRPNTSFCFLDIRSPGLGDTAMYLCATSRGGQGSYEQYFGPGTRLTVT.

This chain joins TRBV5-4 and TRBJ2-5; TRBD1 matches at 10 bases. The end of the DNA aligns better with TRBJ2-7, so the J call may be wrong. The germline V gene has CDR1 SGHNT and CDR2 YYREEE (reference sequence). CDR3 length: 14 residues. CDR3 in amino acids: CASSPGTGAYEQYF. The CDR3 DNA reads TGTGCCAGCAGCCCCGGGACAGGGGCATACGAGCAGTACTTC.

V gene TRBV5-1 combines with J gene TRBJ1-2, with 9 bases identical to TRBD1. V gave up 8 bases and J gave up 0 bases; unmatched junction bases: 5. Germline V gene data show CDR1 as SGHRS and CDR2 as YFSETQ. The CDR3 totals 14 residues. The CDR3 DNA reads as TGCGCCAGGGACAGGGGCCTAACTAACTATGGCTACACCTTC. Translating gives CARDRGLTNYGYTF.

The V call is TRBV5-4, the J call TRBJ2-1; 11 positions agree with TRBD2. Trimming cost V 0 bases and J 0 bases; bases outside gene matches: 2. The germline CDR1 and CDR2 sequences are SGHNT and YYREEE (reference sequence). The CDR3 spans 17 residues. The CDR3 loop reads CASSLDSGGVSYNEQFF. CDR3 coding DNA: TGTGCCAGCAGCTTGGATAGCGGGGGGGTCTCCTACAATGAGCAGTTCTTC. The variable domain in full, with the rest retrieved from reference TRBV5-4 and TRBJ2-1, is ETGVTQSPTHLIKTRGQQVTLRCSSQSGHNTVSWYQQALGQGPQFIFQYYREEENGRGNFPPRFSGLQFPNYSSELNVNALELDDSALYLCASSLDSGGVSYNEQFFGPGTRLTVL.

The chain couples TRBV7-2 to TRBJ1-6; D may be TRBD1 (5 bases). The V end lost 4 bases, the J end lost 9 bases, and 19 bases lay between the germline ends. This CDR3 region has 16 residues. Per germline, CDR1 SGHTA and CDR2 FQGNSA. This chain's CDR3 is CASSSIGTWRVSPLHF. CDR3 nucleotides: TGTGCCAGCAGCTCAATTGGGACCTGGAGGGTTTCACCCCTCCACTTT.

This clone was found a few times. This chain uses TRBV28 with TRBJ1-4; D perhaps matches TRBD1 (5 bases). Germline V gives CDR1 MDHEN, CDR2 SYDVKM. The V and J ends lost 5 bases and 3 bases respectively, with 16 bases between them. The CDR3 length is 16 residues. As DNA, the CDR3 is TGTGCCAGCAGTCCCTATTATTCAGGGCCTAATGAAAAACTGTTTTTT. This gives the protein CASSPYYSGPNEKLFF.

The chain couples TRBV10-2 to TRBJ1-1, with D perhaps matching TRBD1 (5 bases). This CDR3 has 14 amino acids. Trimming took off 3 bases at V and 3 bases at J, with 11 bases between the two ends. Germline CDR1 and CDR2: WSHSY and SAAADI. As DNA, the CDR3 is TGCGCCAGCAGTGATCAGGGAGGGTACACTGAAGCTTTCTTT. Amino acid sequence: CASSDQGGYTEAFF.

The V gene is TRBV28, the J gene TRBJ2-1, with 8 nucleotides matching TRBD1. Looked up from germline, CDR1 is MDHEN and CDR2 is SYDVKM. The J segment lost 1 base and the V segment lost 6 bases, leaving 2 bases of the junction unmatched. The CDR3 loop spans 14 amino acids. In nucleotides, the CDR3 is TGTGCCAGCAGCACAGGGGGGTCCTACAATGAGCAGTTCTTC. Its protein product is CASSTGGSYNEQFF. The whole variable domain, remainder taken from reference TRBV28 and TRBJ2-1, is DVKVTQSSRYLVKRTGEKVFLECVQDMDHENMFWYRQDPGLGLRLIYFSYDVKMKEKGDIPEGYSVSREKKERFSLILESASTNQTSMYLCASSTGGSYNEQFFGPGTRLTVL.

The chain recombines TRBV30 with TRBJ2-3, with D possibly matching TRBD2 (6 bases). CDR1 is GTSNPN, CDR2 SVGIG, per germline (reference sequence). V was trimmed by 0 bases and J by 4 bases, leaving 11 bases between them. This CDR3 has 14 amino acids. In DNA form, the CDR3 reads TGTGCCTGGAGTGTACTTACGGGGGCAGATACGCAGTATTTT. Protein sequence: CAWSVLTGADTQYF. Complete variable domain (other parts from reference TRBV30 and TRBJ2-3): SQTIHQWPATLVQPVGSPLSLECTVEGTSNPNLYWYRQAAGRGLQLLFYSVGIGQISSEVPQNLSASRPQDRQFILSSKKLLLSDSGFYLCAWSVLTGADTQYFGPGTRLTVL.

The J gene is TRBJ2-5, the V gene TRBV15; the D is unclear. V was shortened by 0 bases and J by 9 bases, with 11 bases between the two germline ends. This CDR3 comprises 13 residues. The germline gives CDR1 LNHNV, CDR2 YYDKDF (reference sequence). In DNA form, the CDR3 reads TGTGCCACCAGCAGAGATCGCACGGCGGCCCAGTACTTC. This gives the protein CATSRDRTAAQYF. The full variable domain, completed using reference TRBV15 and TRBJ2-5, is DAMVIQNPRYQVTQFGKPVTLSCSQTLNHNVMYWYQQKSSQAPKLLFHYYDKDFNNEADTPDNFQSRRPNTSFCFLDIRSPGLGDTAMYLCATSRDRTAAQYFGPGTRLLVL.

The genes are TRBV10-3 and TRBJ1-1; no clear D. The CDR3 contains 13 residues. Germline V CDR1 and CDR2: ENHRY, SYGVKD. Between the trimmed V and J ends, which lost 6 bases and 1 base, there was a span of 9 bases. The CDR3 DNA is TGTGCCATCAGCATTGGAGGGAACACTGAAGCTTTCTTT. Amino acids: CAISIGGNTEAFF.

The CDR3 DNA reads as TGCGCCAGCAGCCAAGTGGCTAGCGCATCCTACGAGCAGTACTTC. Its protein product is CASSQVASASYEQYF. This sequence joins TRBV4-1 and TRBJ2-7, with D perhaps TRBD2 (6 bases). Trimming left V 1 base short and J 1 base short, with 11 bases between. The CDR3 spans 15 residues. The germline gives CDR1 MGHRA, CDR2 YSYEKL.

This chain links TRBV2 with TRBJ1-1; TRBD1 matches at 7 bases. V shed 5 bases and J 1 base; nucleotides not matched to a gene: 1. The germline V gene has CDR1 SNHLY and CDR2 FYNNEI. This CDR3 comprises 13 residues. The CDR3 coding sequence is TGTGCCAGCAGTCGGACAGGGAACACTGAAGCTTTCTTT. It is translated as CASSRTGNTEAFF.

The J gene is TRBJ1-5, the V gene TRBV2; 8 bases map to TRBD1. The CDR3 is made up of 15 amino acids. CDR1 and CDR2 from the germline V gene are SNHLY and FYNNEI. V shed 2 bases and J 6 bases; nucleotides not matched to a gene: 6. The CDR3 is CASSEFPTGGQPQHF. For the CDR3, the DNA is TGTGCCAGCAGTGAATTTCCCACAGGGGGTCAGCCCCAGCATTTT.

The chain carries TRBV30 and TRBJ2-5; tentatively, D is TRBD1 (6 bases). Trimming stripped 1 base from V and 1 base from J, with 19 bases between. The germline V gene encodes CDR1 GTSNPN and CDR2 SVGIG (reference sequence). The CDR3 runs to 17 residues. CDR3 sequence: CAWSGVSRTASQETQYF. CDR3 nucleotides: TGTGCCTGGAGTGGGGTCTCCCGGACAGCCTCCCAAGAGACCCAGTACTTC.

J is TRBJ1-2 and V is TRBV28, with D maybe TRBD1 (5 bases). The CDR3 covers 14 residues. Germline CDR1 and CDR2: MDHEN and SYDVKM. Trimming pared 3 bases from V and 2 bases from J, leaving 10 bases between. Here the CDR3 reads CASSLGHANYGYTF. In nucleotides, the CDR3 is TGTGCCAGCAGTTTGGGGCATGCAAACTATGGCTACACCTTC.

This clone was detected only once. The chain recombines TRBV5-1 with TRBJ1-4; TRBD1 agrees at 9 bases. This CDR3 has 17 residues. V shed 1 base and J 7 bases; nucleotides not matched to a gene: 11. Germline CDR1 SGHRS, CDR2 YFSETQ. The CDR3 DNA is TGCGCCAGCAGCTTGTTTGGGACAGGGTATCAGGGTGAAAAACTGTTTTTT. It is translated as CASSLFGTGYQGEKLFF.

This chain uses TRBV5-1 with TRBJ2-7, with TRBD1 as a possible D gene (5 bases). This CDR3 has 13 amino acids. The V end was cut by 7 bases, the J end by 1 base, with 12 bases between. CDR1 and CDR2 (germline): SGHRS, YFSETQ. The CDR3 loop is CASRWTSSYEQYF. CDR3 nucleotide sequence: TGCGCCAGCCGATGGACATCTTCCTACGAGCAGTACTTC.

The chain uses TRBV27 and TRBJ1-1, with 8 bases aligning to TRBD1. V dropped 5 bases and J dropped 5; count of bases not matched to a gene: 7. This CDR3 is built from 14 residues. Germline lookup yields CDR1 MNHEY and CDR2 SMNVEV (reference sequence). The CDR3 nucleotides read TGTGCCAGCAGTCGCTCAGGGGGCGTAACTGAAGCTTTCTTT. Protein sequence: CASSRSGGVTEAFF.